This T cell receptor (beta chain) is drawn from a study of blood T cell repertoires in COVID-19. Germline CDR1 reads LGHNA; CDR2 reads YNFKEQ. V lost 4 bases, J lost 6 bases, and 4 bases stayed unmatched. This CDR3 is built from 14 residues. Measured with immunoSEQ multiplex PCR; TCRdb has only the in-frame clones, and not every one. The repertoire includes some 250,000 clones, around 90% of them detected once, and 1.2% sits in the top ten. This chain uses TRBV4-2 with TRBJ2-1; 9 nucleotides match TRBD1. The TCR sequence derives from a human donor in a cohort exposed to, infected with or recovered from COVID-19 (not recorded which). The donor label of this sample is uncertain. The specimen sequenced was PBMCs or T cells enriched from blood (not recorded which). CDR3 sequence (DNA): TGTGCCAGCAGCCCACAGGGGGCTGGCAATGAGCAGTTCTTC. It yields the protein CASSPQGAGNEQFF.